This T cell receptor (beta chain) was found in a study of CD8 T cells in ankylosing spondylitis. General study points: Characteristic, it appeared, of ankylosing spondylitis blood was a TCR beta motif of about eight highly homologous variants. A CD8+ phenotype characterized the disease-linked clones, which were relatively rare in peripheral blood.

Note on this clonotype: Its antigen is not known.

With molecular barcodes, quantitative 5'-RACE was used to make the TCR beta libraries. TCRdb redid the calling of the 5' RACE reads with MiXCR, one entry per CDR3 protein. The data hold under 450,000 distinct CDR3 sequences, with 20% to 25% observed a single time. The V and J ends lost 2 bases and 8 bases respectively, with 19 bases between them. This CDR3 has 15 residues. The germline CDR1 and CDR2 sequences are DFQATT and SNEGSKA (reference sequence). The rearrangement joins TRBV20-1 to TRBJ1-5; D gene ambiguous. Sequenced material: blood, either unsorted or a sorted T cell fraction (not recorded which). The clonotype comes from a male donor with ankylosing spondylitis or in good health (not recorded which). The CDR3 reads CSARTVASRLEPQHF. CDR3 DNA: TGCAGTGCTAGAACGGTGGCCAGTCGGTTGGAGCCCCAGCATTTT.